This section outlines one T cell receptor (beta chain) sequence together with its context. This specimen belongs to a study of blood T cell repertoires in COVID-19. Across the study: The United States, Italy and Spain were the sources of the acute and convalescent COVID-19 samples.

Assay used: immunoSEQ multiplex PCR; TCRdb lists only in-frame clones, some missing. The sample carries about 130,000 clones, about 85% recorded once. The CDR3 has 13 amino acids. Germline CDR1 and CDR2: SQVTM and ANQGSEA. Trimming left V 6 bases short and J 1 base short, with 13 bases between. Material: peripheral blood. The rearrangement links TRBV29-1 to TRBJ2-7; tentatively, D is TRBD1 (7 bases). This TCR was sampled from a man aged 80 or over with active or convalescent COVID-19. CDR3 protein: CSVRGTASYEQYF. DNA for the CDR3: TGCAGCGTCCGCGGGACAGCGTCCTACGAGCAGTACTTC.